This TCR beta chain was identified during a study of vaccination and CD4 T cells after COVID-19. Whole-study context: Overlapping SARS-CoV-2, HCoV-NL63, HCoV-OC43 and HCoV-229E spike peptides were used to stimulate cells.

Specified treatment: roughly 10-day PBMC culture with coronavirus spike peptide pools or control peptides (ViraFEST assay). The CDR3 loop spans 15 amino acids. Sequencing of DNA taken from cultured CD4+ T cells relied on the Oncomine TCR Beta short-read assay. TCRdb ran MiXCR on the PCR reads and lists one entry per CDR3 protein. The repertoire holds tens of thousands of distinct CDR3 sequences, with about 51% as singletons. Turning to this clonotype: Its matching antigen is unknown.

The sequence came from a human donor who had recovered from COVID-19. V gene TRBV21-1 combines with J gene TRBJ2-7; the DNA was not used to check the table's D call, TRBD1. TRBV21-1 is reported as a pseudogene. Source material: CD4+ T cells from blood, cultured in vitro. DNA for the CDR3: TGTGCCCCAAAGACAGACGGGCCTAGCTCCTACGAGCAGTACTTC. Translation: CAPKTDGPSSYEQYF.